This T cell receptor (beta chain) was sequenced in a study of blood T cell repertoires in COVID-19. CDR3 length: 15 amino acids. V shed 1 base and J 5 bases; nucleotides not matched to a gene: 4. Germline values: CDR1 MNHEY, CDR2 SVGAGI. The assay was immunoSEQ multiplex PCR, and TCRdb's table has in-frame clones only and misses some. The data show 150,000 to 200,000 clones, with less than 90% seen just once and about 2% held by the top ten. This clone was seen a single time. The sequenced material came from peripheral blood. This TCR came from a man in his 70s with active or convalescent COVID-19. V and J are TRBV6-5 and TRBJ2-3, with 9 bases fitting TRBD1. Here the CDR3 DNA reads TGTGCCAGCAGTTACTTGGGACAGGGTTTAGATACGCAGTATTTT. Encoded protein: CASSYLGQGLDTQYF.